Listed below are T cell receptor beta chains from one sample, sequenced in a study of blood T cell repertoires in COVID-19. Produced via immunoSEQ multiplex PCR; TCRdb's table is partial and in-frame only. The repertoire has around 160,000 clones, 70% to 90% of them found once; the top ten carry around 8%. What was sequenced was peripheral blood. These receptors all come from a woman aged 55-69 years with COVID-19, enrolled during active disease. Each CDR3 is given with its conserved first and last residue. The order of the fields is D gene, CDR3 length, V gene, clone size, J gene, CDR3 protein, CDR3 DNA. The D gene is left open where the match is weak. Clone sizes are given selectively: once, few, many, or a class where the clone is expanded.

TRBD2	15	TRBV6-5	.	TRBJ2-1	CASSYVAGGHNEQFF	TGTGCCAGCAGTTACGTAGCGGGGGGCCACAATGAGCAGTTCTTC
.	13	TRBV14	.	TRBJ1-3	CASSLYSGNTIYF	TGTGCCAGCAGCCTATACTCTGGAAACACCATATATTTT
.	15	TRBV7-6	.	TRBJ2-2	CASSPAWPGTGELFF	TGTGCCAGCAGCCCAGCCTGGCCGGGCACCGGGGAGCTGTTTTTT
.	13	TRBV30	.	TRBJ1-2	CAWRGQGYYGYTF	TGTGCCTGGAGAGGCCAGGGCTACTATGGCTACACCTTC
.	12	TRBV6-5	.	TRBJ2-2	CASSFYTGELFF	TGTGCCAGCAGTTTCTACACCGGGGAGCTGTTTTTT
TRBD2	15	TRBV7-2	.	TRBJ2-3	CASSLGSGGGDTQYF	TGTGCCAGCAGCTTAGGAAGCGGGGGAGGAGATACGCAGTATTTT
.	17	TRBV10-1	.	TRBJ2-7	CASSEVQGSFLGYEQYF	TGCGCCAGCAGTGAGGTGCAGGGTTCTTTCTTGGGCTACGAGCAGTACTTC
TRBD1	17	TRBV11-2	.	TRBJ2-7	CASSLSSLGQGLYEQYF	TGTGCCAGCAGCTTATCTAGCCTCGGACAGGGCCTCTACGAGCAGTACTTC
.	17	TRBV5-1	.	TRBJ2-2	CASSRTFAGSAAGELFF	TGCGCCAGCAGTCGCACCTTCGCGGGCTCCGCCGCCGGGGAGCTGTTTTTT
.	15	TRBV5-8	.	TRBJ1-2	CASTDPLRQVYGYTF	TGTGCCAGCACCGACCCCCTCCGTCAGGTCTATGGCTACACCTTC
.	14	TRBV7-3	.	TRBJ2-5	CASSLHGGKETQYF	TGTGCCAGCAGCTTACACGGGGGAAAAGAGACCCAGTACTTC
.	12	TRBV27	.	TRBJ2-5	CASSQVRGTQYF	TGTGCCAGCAGTCAAGTCCGGGGGACCCAGTACTTC
TRBD1	15	TRBV5-1	.	TRBJ1-2	CASSPSSTGVGGYTF	TGCGCCAGCAGCCCTAGCTCTACAGGGGTCGGTGGCTACACCTTC
.	20	TRBV7-3	.	TRBJ2-3	CASSLNLVGALSENTDTQYF	TGTGCCAGCAGCTTAAATCTTGTGGGGGCCCTCAGCGAAAACACAGATACGCAGTATTTT
.	14	TRBV6-5	.	TRBJ1-2	CVSRGGQASYGYTF	TGTGTCTCAAGGGGAGGCCAAGCCTCCTATGGCTACACCTTC
.	14	TRBV11-2	.	TRBJ1-1	CASSSGVGYTEAFF	TGTGCCAGCAGCTCAGGGGTGGGCTACACTGAAGCTTTCTTT
TRBD1	15	TRBV2	.	TRBJ1-5	CASSVLGTGGQPQHF	TGTGCCAGCAGTGTATTAGGGACAGGGGGACAGCCCCAGCATTTT
TRBD2	18	TRBV11-3	.	TRBJ2-3	CASSRGLAGGTSTDTQYF	TGTGCCAGCAGCAGAGGACTAGCGGGCGGAACTAGCACAGATACGCAGTATTTT
TRBD2	15	TRBV11-1	.	TRBJ2-1	CASSLGSGAYNEQFF	TGTGCCAGCAGCTTGGGTAGCGGGGCCTACAATGAGCAGTTCTTC
.	13	TRBV7-2	.	TRBJ1-5	CASSWTRNQPQHF	TGTGCCAGCAGCTGGACTCGTAATCAGCCCCAGCATTTT
TRBD1	15	TRBV15	.	TRBJ2-2	CATSRGQGAAGELFF	TGTGCCACCAGCAGGGGACAGGGGGCGGCCGGGGAGCTGTTTTTT
.	16	TRBV4-3	few	TRBJ1-2	CASSQDRNVPYYGYTF	TGCGCCAGCAGCCAAGATCGTAATGTTCCCTACTATGGCTACACCTTC
TRBD1	15	TRBV7-8	.	TRBJ1-2	CASSRGQGDDYGYTF	TGTGCCAGCAGCAGGGGACAGGGGGACGACTATGGCTACACCTTC
.	18	TRBV4-1	few	TRBJ1-6	CASSHLQTRGEQNSPLHF	TGCGCCAGCAGCCATCTTCAAACGCGGGGGGAGCAAAATTCACCCCTCCACTTT
TRBD1	16	TRBV27	.	TRBJ2-6	CASSKDRVSGANVLTF	TGTGCCAGCAGCAAGGACAGGGTATCTGGGGCCAACGTCCTGACTTTC
TRBD1	15	TRBV12-5	.	TRBJ2-2	CASGLGQGYTGELFF	TGTGCTAGTGGTTTAGGACAGGGATACACCGGGGAGCTGTTTTTT
TRBD2	16	TRBV28	.	TRBJ2-1	CASTPVAGGSYNEQFF	TGTGCCAGCACCCCAGTAGCGGGGGGCTCCTACAATGAGCAGTTCTTC
.	15	TRBV6-5	.	TRBJ2-7	CASRPTAAGSYEQYF	TGTGCCAGCAGACCGACCGCCGCGGGGTCCTACGAGCAGTACTTC
.	16	TRBV19	once	TRBJ2-1	CASSLVGGVSYNEQFF	TGTGCCAGTAGTTTGGTAGGGGGTGTCTCCTACAATGAGCAGTTCTTC
.	13	TRBV11-2	.	TRBJ1-1	CASSLDREVQAFF	TGTGCCAGCAGCTTAGACAGGGAGGTACAAGCTTTCTTT
TRBD1	13	TRBV7-2	.	TRBJ1-2	CASSGTGRAGYTF	TGTGCCAGCAGCGGGACAGGGAGGGCCGGCTACACCTTC